The 25 T cell receptor beta chains below all came from one sample that was sequenced in a study of T-cell reconstitution after alpha-beta-depleted transplantation in children (dated by TCRdb to the mid-2010s). What the authors observed across the whole study: The frequencies of hyperexpanded clones fell over the following months, and after one year, T-cell counts and TCRbeta diversity were mostly attributed to newly produced T cells.

The treatment or condition label, read with the paper, signifies: allogeneic hematopoietic cell transplantation with graft depleted of TCRalphabeta T cells and CD19 B cells. The library came from PCR. TCRdb lists the instrument as Illumina HiSeq 2500. To normalize quantification of the TCRbeta repertoire, the TCR libraries were built with molecular barcoding that relied on unique molecular identifiers. TCRdb trimmed public reads at Q25 via fastp, called clones via MiXCR and kept in-frame beta chains. CDR3 protein duplicates are merged, each entry listing the most common genes and DNA. The sample table records about 300,000 distinct CDR3 sequences; almost 8% of these occur just once. The top ten clonotypes cover about 9.3% of the sample. No antigens are known for them. The specimen was peripheral blood, collected 360 days after TCRalphabeta/CD19-depleted stem cell transplant. Receptors originate from a female patient aged 2 to 10 who had a stem cell transplant for Fanconi anemia, so the T cells may come from the graft donor.

The V and J genes are TRBV5-1 and TRBJ2-7; 8 bases map to TRBD2. Germline lookup yields CDR1 SGHRS and CDR2 YFSETQ. There are 15 residues in the CDR3. After removal of 3 bases from V and 3 bases from J, the junction contained 8 bases not matched to a gene. The CDR3: CASSYSPGLDYEQYF. The DNA of the CDR3 is TGCGCCAGCAGCTATTCGCCGGGACTAGACTACGAGCAGTACTTC.

This clonotype has at least ten counts. This chain joins TRBV2 and TRBJ2-7; D is undetermined. CDR3 length: 11 amino acids. Germline lookup yields CDR1 SNHLY and CDR2 FYNNEI. V was cut by 6 bases and J by 2 bases, with 5 bases left in between. CDR3 coding DNA: TGTGCCAGCAGGATCACCTACGAGCAGTACTTC. It yields the protein CASRITYEQYF.

The chain has TRBV19 and TRBJ2-3; no firm D call. Germline-derived CDR1 and CDR2 are LNHDA and SQIVND (reference sequence). The CDR3 runs 16 residues. Trimming left V 3 bases short and J 0 bases short, with 13 bases between. CDR3 DNA sequence: TGTGCCAGTAGTATTGGGCAGGCCCCAAGCACAGATACGCAGTATTTT. This translates into CASSIGQAPSTDTQYF. The entire variable domain, with the rest obtained from reference TRBV19 and TRBJ2-3, is as follows: DGGITQSPKYLFRKEGQNVTLSCEQNLNHDAMYWYRQDPGQGLRLIYYSQIVNDFQKGDIAEGYSVSREKKESFPLTVTSAQKNPTAFYLCASSIGQAPSTDTQYFGPGTRLTVL.

The chain uses TRBV19 and TRBJ2-3; D remains ambiguous. V gave up 0 bases and J gave up 4 bases, with 5 bases separating them. The V gene's germline CDR1 is LNHDA and CDR2 SQIVND (reference sequence). The CDR3 has 13 residues. The CDR3 nucleotides are TGTGCCAGTAGTATAGAAGGGCCAGATACGCAGTATTTT. Amino acids: CASSIEGPDTQYF.

This clonotype came up a few times. The chain carries TRBV27 and TRBJ2-7, with 12 bases matching TRBD2. The germline V gene has CDR1 MNHEY and CDR2 SMNVEV (reference sequence). With 3 bases clipped from V and 9 bases from J, the junction kept 9 bases outside the gene matches. The CDR3 contains 15 residues. The CDR3 sequence is CASSLKGLAGLGQYF. The CDR3 bases are TGTGCCAGCAGTTTGAAAGGACTAGCGGGACTAGGGCAGTACTTC.

The rearrangement links TRBV4-2 to TRBJ1-5; unclear D gene. Germline-derived CDR1 and CDR2 are LGHNA and YNFKEQ. This CDR3 spans 14 amino acids. V shed 0 bases and J shed 4 bases, with 7 bases lying between them. The CDR3 DNA reads TGTGCCAGCAGCCAAGATCCGGGAAATCAGCCCCAGCATTTT. Translating it yields CASSQDPGNQPQHF.

The chain recombines TRBV12-3 or TRBV12-4 with TRBJ1-1, with D perhaps matching TRBD1 (6 bases). The CDR3 extends over 12 amino acids. Trimming took 7 bases from V and 9 from J, leaving 15 bases between them. Here the CDR3 reads CASTRRGAKAFF. The CDR3, as DNA: TGTGCCAGCACCCGGCGGGGGGCTAAAGCTTTCTTT.

This clonotype was found many times. The chain carries TRBV5-1 and TRBJ2-7; the D gene is possibly TRBD2 (5 bases). The CDR3 totals 14 residues. CDR1 and CDR2 (germline): SGHRS, YFSETQ. Trimming removed 0 bases from V and 6 bases from J, with 13 bases in between. The CDR3 bases are TGCGCCAGCAGCTTGGTCCGGGGTGAAATCGAGCAGTACTTC. Translated: CASSLVRGEIEQYF.

The sample holds a few counts of this clonotype. This rearrangement joins TRBV6-2 or TRBV6-3 to TRBJ1-1; no reliable D call. The CDR3 is 13 residues long. V was trimmed by 1 base and J by 5 bases, leaving 8 bases between them. CDR1 and CDR2 (germline): MNHEY, SVGEGT. Here the CDR3 DNA reads TGTGCCAGCAGTTACTTCGGAGGGACTGAAGCTTTCTTT. Its protein product is CASSYFGGTEAFF.

There are many counts of this clonotype. Sequence at one end of the junction differs from germline and may be a read error. This chain connects TRBV12-3 or TRBV12-4 to TRBJ2-2; 8 bases fit TRBD1. The CDR3 extends over 15 amino acids. The CDR3 DNA is TGTGCCAGCAGATTAGAACAGGGGGGTGACGGGGAGCTGTTTTTT. Its protein product is CASRLEQGGDGELFF.

J is TRBJ1-1 and V is TRBV7-3, with 8 bases fitting TRBD1. The CDR3 is 15 amino acids. From germline, CDR1 is SGHTA and CDR2 FQGTGA. V shed 5 bases, J shed 4 bases, and the junction held 9 bases outside the gene matches. This chain's CDR3 is CASSGAGGAGTEAFF. CDR3 DNA: TGTGCCAGCAGCGGCGCAGGGGGCGCAGGCACTGAAGCTTTCTTT. Full variable domain (remainder filled in from reference TRBV7-3 and TRBJ1-1): GAGVSQTPSNKVTEKGKYVELRCDPISGHTALYWYRQSLGQGPEFLIYFQGTGAADDSGLPNDRFFAVRPEGSVSTLKIQRTERGDSAVYLCASSGAGGAGTEAFFGQGTRLTVV.

This clonotype was seen repeatedly, ten times or more. V is TRBV29-1 and J is TRBJ2-3; 12 bases map to TRBD2. Unmatched junction bases numbered 4, after V lost 4 bases and J lost 2 bases. The CDR3 is 15 residues long. Germline V gene data show CDR1 as SQVTM and CDR2 as ANQGSEA. CDR3 sequence reads: CSVATSGGPTDTQYF. The CDR3 DNA reads as TGCAGCGTTGCGACTAGCGGGGGCCCCACAGATACGCAGTATTTT.

This CDR3 is CASSHLAGQDNEQFF. CDR3 in DNA: TGTGCCAGCAGTCACCTAGCGGGGCAAGACAATGAGCAGTTCTTC. The V and J genes are TRBV6-2 or TRBV6-3 and TRBJ2-1, with TRBD2 matching 9 bases. CDR3 size: 15 residues. The V gene end was trimmed by 5 bases and the J gene end by 5 bases; junction bases not matched to a gene: 7. Germline CDR1 is MNHEY and CDR2 is SVGEGT.

This clonotype came up many times. The chain employs TRBV7-2 and TRBJ1-2; D gene unclear. The ends were cut back, 1 base at V and 7 bases at J, with 7 bases in the middle. This CDR3 is 12 amino acids long. Germline V gives CDR1 SGHTA, CDR2 FQGNSA. The DNA of the CDR3 is TGTGCCAGCAGCTTAGGGGATTCTGGCTACACCTTC. Its translation is CASSLGDSGYTF.

The chain employs TRBV6-2 or TRBV6-3 and TRBJ2-1; 14 nucleotides align to TRBD2. CDR1 MNHEY and CDR2 SVGEGT come from the germline V gene. V trimming: 8 bases; J trimming: 6 bases; junction bases outside the gene matches: 9. This CDR3 is built from 16 residues. In DNA form, the CDR3 reads TGTGCCAGCCGGGGAGGACTAGCGGGGGGAGGCAATGAGCAGTTCTTC. Translation gives CASRGGLAGGGNEQFF.

This clonotype was detected many times. J is TRBJ1-1 and V is TRBV10-3; D not resolved. Germline V gene sequence: CDR1 ENHRY, CDR2 SYGVKD. The ends were cut back, 4 bases at V and 3 bases at J, with 15 bases in the middle. The CDR3 extends over 15 amino acids. The CDR3 protein is CAISASRQSDTEAFF. CDR3 sequence (DNA): TGTGCCATCAGTGCCTCGAGGCAATCGGACACTGAAGCTTTCTTT.

This clonotype has a count of ten or more. The V and J genes are TRBV27 and TRBJ2-5; D may be TRBD2 (5 bases). The CDR3 is 16 residues long. Trimming stripped 4 bases from V and 7 bases from J, with 22 bases between. CDR1 is MNHEY, CDR2 SMNVEV, per germline (reference sequence). The CDR3 DNA sequence: TGTGCCAGCAGTTACAGACTGGGAGCCCGGGTTGGGACCCAGTACTTC. Amino acid sequence: CASSYRLGARVGTQYF.

This clonotype was found many times. The gene calls are TRBV2 and TRBJ2-7, with D maybe TRBD2 (5 bases). V shed 0 bases and J shed 5 bases, with 11 bases lying between them. The CDR3 consists of 14 residues. The germline CDR1 and CDR2 sequences are SNHLY and FYNNEI. CDR3 amino acids: CASSEALPSHEQYF. CDR3 in DNA: TGTGCCAGCAGTGAAGCGCTTCCTAGCCACGAGCAGTACTTC.

This clonotype was seen many times. The J gene is TRBJ1-3, the V gene TRBV7-2; no reliable D call. This CDR3 is built from 17 residues. V lost 1 base and J 0 bases, leaving 13 bases between the germline ends. Per the germline V gene, CDR1 is SGHTA and CDR2 is FQGNSA. The CDR3 here is CASSLGPPLSSGNTIYF. The CDR3 DNA is TGTGCCAGCAGCTTAGGGCCCCCCTTGAGCTCTGGAAACACCATATATTTT.

This clonotype has a count of ten or more. This chain links TRBV5-1 with TRBJ2-5; D unresolved. V lost 4 bases to trimming and J lost 0 bases, with 7 bases between them. The CDR3 covers 13 residues. Germline lookup yields CDR1 SGHRS and CDR2 YFSETQ. CDR3 loop: CASSPSYQETQYF. Here the CDR3 DNA reads TGCGCCAGCAGCCCCTCGTACCAAGAGACCCAGTACTTC.

This clonotype has a count of ten or more. CDR3 coding DNA: TGTGCCACCCGCCCCCCGAGGATGCCAGAAATAAAACAGAACACTGAAGCTTTCTTT. As protein: CATRPPRMPEIKQNTEAFF. V is TRBV24-1 and J is TRBJ1-1; D gene ambiguous. CDR1 KGHDR and CDR2 SFDVKD come from the germline V gene. This CDR3 has 19 residues. Trimming stripped 9 bases from V and 1 base from J, with 29 bases between.

This clonotype was recorded many times. This rearrangement joins TRBV18 to TRBJ2-7; no definite D call. Looked up from germline, CDR1 is KGHSH and CDR2 is LQKENI. The CDR3 totals 13 residues. Trimming stripped 3 bases from V and 4 bases from J, with 10 bases between. CDR3 DNA sequence: TGTGCCAGCTCACCGGTGACCACTTACGAGCAGTACTTC. This encodes CASSPVTTYEQYF.

This clonotype was seen ten or more times. V gene TRBV9 combines with J gene TRBJ2-7; no clear D gene. CDR3 length: 14 amino acids. The V gene lost 4 bases and the J gene lost 3 bases, with 14 bases spanning the gap. Germline V gene data show CDR1 as SGDLS and CDR2 as YYNGEE. The CDR3 coding sequence is TGTGCCAGCAGCCCTTACCAGGATTTCTACGAGCAGTACTTC. This gives the protein CASSPYQDFYEQYF.

This clonotype was counted ten times or more. The chain recombines TRBV9 with TRBJ2-2; no clear D gene. The length of the CDR3 is 12 residues. From germline, CDR1 is SGDLS and CDR2 YYNGEE. V was trimmed by 3 bases and J by 2 bases, leaving 2 bases between them. This chain's CDR3 is CASSANTGELFF. Here the CDR3 DNA reads TGTGCCAGCAGCGCAAACACCGGGGAGCTGTTTTTT.

This clonotype occurred many times. This chain connects TRBV29-1 to TRBJ1-1; D unclear. Trimming took off 8 bases at V and 0 bases at J, with 10 bases between the two ends. Germline V CDR1 and CDR2: SQVTM, ANQGSEA. The CDR3 is 12 residues long. In DNA form, the CDR3 reads TGCAGCTGCTCCGACATGAACACTGAAGCTTTCTTT. Translated, it gives CSCSDMNTEAFF.